A selection of T cell receptor beta chains follows, all from one sample in a study of graft-versus-host responses after intestinal transplantation. Libraries were prepared by immunoSEQ multiplex PCR; TCRdb keeps only in-frame clonotypes and omits some of them. This table has more than 95,000 clones, about 90% appearing once. Their target antigens are unknown. The sequencing used unstimulated CD4+ T cells sorted from spleen or lymph node cells, collected before intestinal transplant. Receptor source: a human donor who received an intestinal transplant. The CDR3 runs from the conserved cysteine through the conserved F or W.

TRBV9 CASSVAGRGPSNTGELFF
TRBV6-1 CASSVGDHSYEQYF
TRBV11-2 CASSPGTSPLFVEQYF
TRBV6-5 CASSSGTSGSYEQYF
TRBV4-1 CASSQDEGSESPLHF
TRBV30 CAWTPGNSPLHF
TRBV11-1 CASSLFSPRRDVSNEQFF
TRBV19 CASSISHLNTGELFF
TRBV14 CASSPGTLHNSPLHF
TRBV11-1 CASSLGQGSTGELFF
TRBV5-1 CASSLAPQGKETQYF
TRBV18 CASSPRAPGGDEQFF
TRBV30 CAWRRLAGAYEQYF
TRBV10-3 CAISEYSEQFF
TRBV19 CASSIAPWEAMNTEAFF
TRBV5-1 CASSLQGQLTDTQYF
TRBV6-1 CASRPGTAGQPQHF